Sequencing of this T cell receptor beta chain was carried out in a study of control samples from healthy donors and cancer patients. Assay used: immunoSEQ multiplex PCR; TCRdb lists only in-frame clones, some missing. Found here are about 150,000 clones, 90% to 95% of them singletons; the top ten hold around 6.1%. Germline values: CDR1 SEHNR, CDR2 FQNEAQ (reference sequence). The length of the CDR3 is 13 residues. Trimming cost V 1 base and J 2 bases, with 5 bases left between them. The TCR sequence derives from a man aged 40-55 years in good health. The sample comprised blood. V gene TRBV7-9 combines with J gene TRBJ1-1; D is unresolved. CDR3 residues: CASSLEANTEAFF. In nucleotides, the CDR3 is TGTGCCAGCAGCTTAGAAGCCAACACTGAAGCTTTCTTT. Looking up the rest from reference TRBV7-9 and TRBJ1-1 gives the full variable domain: DTGVSQNPRHKITKRGQNVTFRCDPISEHNRLYWYRQTLGQGPEFLTYFQNEAQLEKSRLLSDRFSAERPKGSFSTLEIQRTEQGDSAMYLCASSLEANTEAFFGQGTRLTVV.